Reported below is one T cell receptor (beta chain). The sample belongs to a study of CD8+CD57+ T cells in acquired aplastic anemia. TCR beta VDJ and CDR3 profiles were obtained from a genomic DNA template. TCRdb re-called the reads with MiXCR, one entry per CDR3 protein. Of 100,000 to 150,000 distinct CDR3 sequences in the sample, 48% were seen once. The germline V gene has CDR1 SGHVS and CDR2 FNYEAQ. Trimming removed 4 bases from V and 5 bases from J; junction bases left unmatched: 24. The CDR3 totals 20 residues. The genes are TRBV7-6 and TRBJ2-7, with 9 nucleotides matching TRBD1. The TCR originated in a human donor in good health, serving as a control. Sequenced material: sorted CD4+, CD8+, or CD8+CD57+ T cells (not recorded which) from PBMCs. The CDR3 sequence: CASSSTGISTGGTGSHEQYF. The DNA for the CDR3 is TGTGCCAGCAGCTCGACAGGGATTAGCACCGGGGGGACAGGGAGCCACGAGCAGTACTTC.